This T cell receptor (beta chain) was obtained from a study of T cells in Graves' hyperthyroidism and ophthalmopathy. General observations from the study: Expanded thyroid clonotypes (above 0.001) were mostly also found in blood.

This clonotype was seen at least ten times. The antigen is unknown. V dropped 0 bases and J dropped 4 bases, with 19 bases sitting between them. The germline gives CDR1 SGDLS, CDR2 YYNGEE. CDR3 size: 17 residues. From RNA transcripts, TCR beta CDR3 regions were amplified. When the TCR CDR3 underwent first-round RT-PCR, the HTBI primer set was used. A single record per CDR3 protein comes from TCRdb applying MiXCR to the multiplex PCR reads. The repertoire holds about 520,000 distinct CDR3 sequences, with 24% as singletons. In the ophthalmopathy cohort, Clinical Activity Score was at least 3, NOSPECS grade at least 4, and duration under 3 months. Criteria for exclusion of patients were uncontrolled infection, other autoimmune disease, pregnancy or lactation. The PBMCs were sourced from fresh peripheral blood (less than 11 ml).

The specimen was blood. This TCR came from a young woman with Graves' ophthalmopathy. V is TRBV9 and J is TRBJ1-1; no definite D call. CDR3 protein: CASSVGEDQEMGTEAFF. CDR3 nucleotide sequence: TGTGCCAGCAGCGTAGGGGAGGATCAGGAGATGGGCACTGAAGCTTTCTTT.